The 21 T cell receptor beta chains below come from one sample, sequenced in a study of cytomegalovirus exposure and HLA in healthy donors. Primers for the PCR totalled 60 Vbeta and 13 Jbeta. Profiled with immunoSEQ multiplex PCR; TCRdb holds only in-frame clones, not every one. The sample holds around 160,000 clones, 75% to 90% seen once. Sequenced input: PBMCs. These receptors were taken from a human donor in good health.

J is TRBJ1-1 and V is TRBV7-9, with TRBD1 matching 7 bases. The CDR3 loop spans 15 amino acids. V lost 5 bases to trimming and J lost 1 base; unmatched junction nucleotides: 7. The germline gives CDR1 SEHNR, CDR2 FQNEAQ (reference sequence). CDR3 nucleotides: TGTGCCAGCAGCCCATACCGGGACAGGAACACTGAAGCTTTCTTT. Its translation: CASSPYRDRNTEAFF.

The chain links TRBV10-3 to TRBJ2-5; D perhaps matches TRBD1 (6 bases). CDR1 and CDR2 from the germline V gene are ENHRY and SYGVKD. V was shortened by 6 bases and J by 4 bases, with 12 bases between the two germline ends. The CDR3 is 13 residues long. The CDR3 reads CAISGTQGETQYF. Written as DNA, the CDR3 is TGTGCCATCAGCGGGACACAGGGAGAGACCCAGTACTTC.

This chain joins TRBV14 and TRBJ2-7; the match to TRBD1 covers 7 bases. V shed 4 bases and J 3 bases; nucleotides not matched to a gene: 6. Germline assignment: CDR1 SGHDN and CDR2 FVKESK. The length of the CDR3 is 14 residues. CDR3 sequence: CASSRRDSYYEQYF. Written as DNA, the CDR3 is TGTGCCAGCAGCCGCCGGGACAGCTACTACGAGCAGTACTTC.

The chain has TRBV7-2 and TRBJ2-7; TRBD2 aligns across 10 bases. J lost 6 bases, V lost 1 base, and 3 bases had no gene match. Germline CDR1 and CDR2: SGHTA and FQGNSA. This CDR3 spans 14 amino acids. The CDR3 loop is CASSLVSGGLEQYF. For the CDR3, the DNA is TGTGCCAGCAGCTTAGTTAGCGGGGGGCTCGAGCAGTACTTC.

This chain connects TRBV7-3 to TRBJ2-2, with no clear D. V was pared by 3 bases and J by 3 bases, with 8 bases between. The CDR3 length is 14 residues. CDR1 is SGHTA, CDR2 FQGTGA, per germline. As DNA, the CDR3 is TGTGCCAGCAGCTTGGTCAGTTACACCGGGGAGCTGTTTTTT. Translating gives CASSLVSYTGELFF.

The chain employs TRBV5-8 and TRBJ1-1; D is unclear. Between the trimmed V and J ends, which lost 3 bases and 9 bases, there was a span of 12 bases. Germline CDR1 reads SGHTS; CDR2 reads YDEGEE. The CDR3 has 12 residues. CDR3 nucleotides: TGTGCCAGCAGCTCAACGGGAGGTAAAGCTTTCTTT. Protein product: CASSSTGGKAFF.

This clone was found once. The V and J genes are TRBV19 and TRBJ1-2, with D possibly being TRBD1 (5 bases). Trimming took 0 bases from V and 4 from J, leaving 12 bases between them. The CDR3 is 15 amino acids. Germline CDR1 and CDR2: LNHDA and SQIVND (reference sequence). The CDR3 coding sequence is TGTGCCAGTAGTATAGATTTGGGGCTCTCCTATGGCTACACCTTC. This sequence encodes CASSIDLGLSYGYTF.

This clone occurred once. CDR3 sequence reads: CSSCRGATNEKLFF. In DNA, the CDR3 is TGCAGCTCCTGCAGGGGAGCAACTAATGAAAAACTGTTTTTT. The chain combines TRBV29-1 with TRBJ1-4; TRBD1 is a possible D gene (6 bases). Trimming left V 8 bases short and J 0 bases short, with 13 bases between. CDR1 is SQVTM and CDR2 is ANQGSEA in the germline V gene. There are 14 residues in the CDR3.

The chain recombines TRBV4-3 with TRBJ2-3; 7 nucleotides match TRBD1. The CDR3 spans 18 residues. V shed 3 bases and J 3 bases; nucleotides not matched to a gene: 15. Germline V gene lookup returns CDR1 LGHNA and CDR2 YSLEER. In DNA, the CDR3 is TGCGCCAGCAGCCACCTTTCCCAGGGCACAGGGGTTACAGATACGCAGTATTTT. This translates into CASSHLSQGTGVTDTQYF.

The chain has TRBV27 and TRBJ2-7; 7 bases fit TRBD2. The CDR3 covers 14 residues. Germline V gene sequence: CDR1 MNHEY, CDR2 SMNVEV (reference sequence). V lost 5 bases, J lost 0 bases, and 4 bases stayed unmatched. CDR3 sequence reads: CASSLGGSSYEQYF. CDR3 DNA sequence: TGTGCCAGCAGTCTGGGGGGGAGCTCCTACGAGCAGTACTTC.

The chain combines TRBV6-5 with TRBJ2-7, with a tentative D call TRBD2 (5 bases). V was pared by 2 bases and J by 4 bases, with 12 bases between. This CDR3 is built from 14 residues. CDR1 MNHEY and CDR2 SVGAGI come from the germline V gene. The CDR3 reads CASSYRGLTYEQYF. Written as DNA, the CDR3 is TGTGCCAGCAGTTACAGAGGGCTCACTTACGAGCAGTACTTC.

The chain combines TRBV6-5 with TRBJ1-4, with D possibly TRBD1 on 6 matching bases. Trimming pared 0 bases from V and 8 bases from J, leaving 16 bases between. The CDR3 runs 16 residues. Germline CDR1 MNHEY, CDR2 SVGAGI. The CDR3 region has the DNA TGTGCCAGCAGTTACTCTTTCACAGGGCCAGGGGAAAAACTGTTTTTT. It is translated as CASSYSFTGPGEKLFF.

The J gene is TRBJ1-2, the V gene TRBV6-5; possibly TRBD1 for D (6 bases). The germline gives CDR1 MNHEY, CDR2 SVGAGI. Trimming took 6 bases from V and 3 from J, leaving 11 bases between them. There are 13 residues in the CDR3. CDR3 amino acids: CASSRGQHYGYTF. In DNA, the CDR3 is TGTGCCAGCAGCCGCGGACAGCACTATGGCTACACCTTC.

The rearrangement joins TRBV2 to TRBJ1-2; D remains ambiguous. With 4 bases removed from V and 2 bases from J, the gap between germline ends came to 20 bases. This CDR3 contains 17 residues. Germline values: CDR1 SNHLY, CDR2 FYNNEI. CDR3 DNA sequence: TGTGCCAGCAGTGCAGAGGACTGGTGGGCCTTGAACTATGGCTACACCTTC. Protein product: CASSAEDWWALNYGYTF.

The chain is built from TRBV9 and TRBJ1-4; D remains ambiguous. This CDR3 spans 13 amino acids. V was clipped by 3 bases and J by 8 bases, with 11 bases between them. Germline CDR1 reads SGDLS; CDR2 reads YYNGEE. CDR3 loop: CASSATPGEKLFF. DNA for the CDR3: TGTGCCAGCAGCGCTACACCGGGGGAAAAACTGTTTTTT.

This clone was found once. V is TRBV9 and J is TRBJ2-1, with 8 bases matching TRBD2. The germline CDR1 and CDR2 sequences are SGDLS and YYNGEE. V trimming: 0 bases; J trimming: 7 bases; junction bases outside the gene matches: 15. This CDR3 contains 18 residues. CDR3 DNA: TGTGCCAGCAGCGTAGAGGACGGGGGGGCGGGACGCGGGAATGAGCAGTTCTTC. The encoded protein is CASSVEDGGAGRGNEQFF.

This clone was seen just once. The chain has TRBV7-2 and TRBJ1-2, with TRBD1 as a possible D gene (6 bases). Germline V gene data show CDR1 as SGHTA and CDR2 as FQGNSA. The V end was cut by 6 bases, the J end by 4 bases, with 15 bases between. There are 14 residues in the CDR3. DNA for the CDR3: TGTGCCAGCAGAAAAGCGACGGACAGCTATGGCTACACCTTC. It codes for CASRKATDSYGYTF. The whole variable domain, remainder taken from reference TRBV7-2 and TRBJ1-2, is GAGVSQSPSNKVTEKGKDVELRCDPISGHTALYWYRQSLGQGLEFLIYFQGNSAPDKSGLPSDRFSAERTGGSVSTLTIQRTQQEDSAVYLCASRKATDSYGYTFGSGTRLTVV.

The rearrangement uses TRBV5-5 and TRBJ2-2; perhaps TRBD2 as D (5 bases). The germline V gene encodes CDR1 SGHKS and CDR2 YYEKEE (reference sequence). Trimming took off 5 bases at V and 0 bases at J, with 17 bases between the two ends. The CDR3 length is 17 residues. CDR3 protein: CASSPGLGNANTGELFF. CDR3 in DNA: TGTGCCAGCAGTCCTGGACTGGGTAACGCGAACACCGGGGAGCTGTTTTTT.

This clone has a handful of counts. The rearrangement uses TRBV19 and TRBJ2-7, with TRBD2 as a possible D gene (5 bases). CDR1 is LNHDA and CDR2 is SQIVND in the germline V gene (reference sequence). The V and J ends lost 5 bases and 0 bases respectively, with 17 bases between them. The length of the CDR3 is 16 residues. CDR3 amino acids: CASSSPGGTSSYEQYF. In nucleotides, the CDR3 is TGTGCCAGTAGTTCCCCTGGAGGCACCAGCTCCTACGAGCAGTACTTC.

The chain joins TRBV28 to TRBJ2-1; D remains unclear. CDR3 length equals 12 residues. CDR1 is MDHEN and CDR2 is SYDVKM in the germline V gene. The V end lost 5 bases, the J end lost 6 bases, and 8 bases lay between the germline ends. CDR3 amino acids: CASSQTVNEQFF. In DNA, the CDR3 is TGTGCCAGCAGTCAGACTGTCAATGAGCAGTTCTTC.

The V and J genes are TRBV19 and TRBJ2-7, with D perhaps matching TRBD1 (5 bases). The CDR3 extends over 14 amino acids. Germline V gives CDR1 LNHDA, CDR2 SQIVND (reference sequence). V was shortened by 2 bases and J by 6 bases, with 14 bases between the two germline ends. The CDR3 coding sequence is TGTGCCAGTAGTATATTCCAGGGATCGAGCGAGCAGTACTTC. Translated: CASSIFQGSSEQYF.